This T cell receptor beta chain was captured by sequencing in a study of T cell clusters in autoimmune cytopenias. TRB was amplified by touch-down multiplex PCR, primer pools A and B combined. TCRdb reprocessed the multiplex PCR reads and keeps a single row for each CDR3 protein, giving no DNA. The table counts over 450 distinct CDR3 sequences; 64% lies in the top ten. Each sample's input was roughly 270 ng genomic DNA, some 38,000 genome equivalents. The CDR3 is 15 amino acids. The germline V gene encodes CDR1 MNHEY and CDR2 SVGEGT. Measured by frequency, this clonotype is large (0.1 to 1%). The sequence was collected from a human donor with an autoimmune cytopenia or autoimmune hepatitis (not recorded which). The chain links TRBV6-2 or TRBV6-3 to TRBJ1-2; with no DNA, the TCRdb D assignment of TRBD1 cannot be verified. Sequencing input: peripheral blood. Here the CDR3 reads CASSPTGAAYYGYTF.